Listed below are T cell receptor beta chains from one sample, sequenced in a study of human thymus T cells. TCRdb keeps only in-frame clones here, not all; method: immunoSEQ multiplex PCR. The profile shows some 46,000 clones, 94% of them singletons. The sample comprised blood. The origin of the receptors is a boy younger than two with a congenital heart defect but otherwise immunologically healthy. The CDR3 runs from the conserved cysteine through the conserved F or W. Each record gives: J gene, CDR3 length, D gene, clone size, V gene, CDR3 protein, CDR3 DNA. The D gene is left open where the match is weak. Rows may omit the clone size; those that give it use once, few, many or a size class.

j_gene: TRBJ2-7
len: 14
d_gene: .
abundance: once
v_gene: TRBV10-3
CDR3aa: CAISESDRLYEQYF
CDR3nt: TGTGCCATCAGTGAGTCTGACCGCCTATACGAGCAGTACTTC

j_gene: TRBJ1-1
len: 12
d_gene: .
abundance: .
v_gene: TRBV29-1
CDR3aa: CSVQGPGAEAFF
CDR3nt: TGCAGCGTCCAGGGCCCGGGGGCTGAAGCTTTCTTT

j_gene: TRBJ2-7
len: 14
d_gene: .
abundance: .
v_gene: TRBV7-2
CDR3aa: CASSLPFDTYEQYF
CDR3nt: TGTGCCAGCAGCTTACCATTTGACACCTACGAGCAGTACTTC

j_gene: TRBJ2-5
len: 13
d_gene: .
abundance: .
v_gene: TRBV6-1
CDR3aa: CASSGQYQETQYF
CDR3nt: TGTGCCAGCAGCGGACAGTACCAAGAGACCCAGTACTTC

j_gene: TRBJ2-3
len: 14
d_gene: TRBD1
abundance: .
v_gene: TRBV6-5
CDR3aa: CASSTTGLGDTQYF
CDR3nt: TGTGCCAGCAGTACGACAGGGCTGGGAGATACGCAGTATTTT

j_gene: TRBJ2-5
len: 14
d_gene: TRBD1
abundance: .
v_gene: TRBV9
CDR3aa: CASSPRQGQETQYF
CDR3nt: TGTGCCAGCAGCCCAAGACAGGGGCAAGAGACCCAGTACTTC

j_gene: TRBJ1-2
len: 13
d_gene: .
abundance: .
v_gene: TRBV28
CDR3aa: CASRPPGTRGYTF
CDR3nt: TGTGCCAGCAGGCCACCCGGGACACGTGGCTACACCTTC

j_gene: TRBJ1-2
len: 14
d_gene: .
abundance: once
v_gene: TRBV28
CDR3aa: CASGVRSEWYGYTF
CDR3nt: TGTGCCAGCGGGGTGAGATCCGAGTGGTATGGCTACACCTTC

j_gene: TRBJ1-4
len: 12
d_gene: .
abundance: .
v_gene: TRBV19
CDR3aa: CASGNRAEKLFF
CDR3nt: TGTGCCAGTGGAAACAGGGCGGAAAAACTGTTTTTT

j_gene: TRBJ1-5
len: 14
d_gene: TRBD1
abundance: .
v_gene: TRBV5-8
CDR3aa: CASRTGGSNQPQHF
CDR3nt: TGTGCCAGCAGGACAGGGGGAAGCAATCAGCCCCAGCATTTT

j_gene: TRBJ1-2
len: 14
d_gene: TRBD1
abundance: once
v_gene: TRBV2
CDR3aa: CASSRQGAGYGYTF
CDR3nt: TGTGCCAGCAGTCGGCAGGGGGCAGGGTATGGCTACACCTTC

j_gene: TRBJ2-5
len: 16
d_gene: TRBD2
abundance: .
v_gene: TRBV7-8
CDR3aa: CASSLASGGALGTQYF
CDR3nt: TGTGCCAGCAGCTTAGCTAGCGGGGGGGCCCTGGGGACCCAGTACTTC

j_gene: TRBJ1-4
len: 16
d_gene: TRBD1
abundance: .
v_gene: TRBV5-5
CDR3aa: CASSLEPQGANEKLFF
CDR3nt: TGTGCCAGCAGCTTGGAACCTCAGGGGGCAAATGAAAAACTGTTTTTT

j_gene: TRBJ2-7
len: 13
d_gene: .
abundance: once
v_gene: TRBV5-1
CDR3aa: CASSLLPQYEQYF
CDR3nt: TGCGCCAGCAGCTTGCTCCCTCAATACGAGCAGTACTTC

j_gene: TRBJ1-4
len: 16
d_gene: .
abundance: .
v_gene: TRBV28
CDR3aa: CASGVGNRAGNEKLFF
CDR3nt: TGTGCCAGCGGAGTTGGAAACAGGGCTGGGAATGAAAAACTGTTTTTT

j_gene: TRBJ1-2
len: 15
d_gene: .
abundance: .
v_gene: TRBV27
CDR3aa: CASSFGADGYYGYTF
CDR3nt: TGTGCCAGCAGTTTTGGGGCGGACGGCTACTATGGCTACACCTTC

j_gene: TRBJ2-1
len: 18
d_gene: TRBD2
abundance: .
v_gene: TRBV11-3
CDR3aa: CASSLGLAGGPFYNEQFF
CDR3nt: TGTGCCAGCAGCTTAGGACTAGCGGGGGGGCCGTTTTACAATGAGCAGTTCTTC

j_gene: TRBJ1-2
len: 13
d_gene: .
abundance: once
v_gene: TRBV9
CDR3aa: CASSVGRNYGYTF
CDR3nt: TGTGCCAGCAGCGTAGGGCGGAACTATGGCTACACCTTC

j_gene: TRBJ2-3
len: 13
d_gene: .
abundance: .
v_gene: TRBV10-3
CDR3aa: CAISEAGRQQAYF
CDR3nt: TGTGCCATCAGTGAGGCTGGCAGGCAGCAAGCGTATTTT

j_gene: TRBJ1-2
len: 16
d_gene: .
abundance: .
v_gene: TRBV7-2
CDR3aa: CASSPWGSSPSYGYTF
CDR3nt: TGTGCCAGCAGCCCCTGGGGCAGTTCCCCTTCCTATGGCTACACCTTC

j_gene: TRBJ2-7
len: 14
d_gene: TRBD1
abundance: .
v_gene: TRBV6-5
CDR3aa: CASTKTGWGYEQYF
CDR3nt: TGTGCCAGCACCAAGACAGGGTGGGGATACGAGCAGTACTTC

j_gene: TRBJ1-1
len: 15
d_gene: TRBD1
abundance: .
v_gene: TRBV7-9
CDR3aa: CASSFYRGRNTEAFF
CDR3nt: TGTGCCAGCAGCTTTTACAGGGGGCGGAACACTGAAGCTTTCTTT

j_gene: TRBJ1-6
len: 17
d_gene: .
abundance: .
v_gene: TRBV10-3
CDR3aa: CAISESPGTLYNSPLHF
CDR3nt: TGTGCCATCAGCGAATCACCAGGGACTCTGTATAATTCACCCCTCCACTTT

j_gene: TRBJ1-2
len: 14
d_gene: TRBD1
abundance: .
v_gene: TRBV5-1
CDR3aa: CASSSTGGIYGYTF
CDR3nt: TGCGCCAGCAGTTCGACAGGGGGCATCTATGGCTACACCTTC

j_gene: TRBJ2-7
len: 15
d_gene: .
abundance: .
v_gene: TRBV5-4
CDR3aa: CASSFRRAGFYEQYF
CDR3nt: TGTGCCAGCAGCTTCAGACGGGCAGGGTTCTACGAGCAGTACTTC

j_gene: TRBJ2-1
len: 14
d_gene: .
abundance: .
v_gene: TRBV19
CDR3aa: CASSPHTLNNEQFF
CDR3nt: TGTGCCAGTAGTCCCCACACCCTCAACAATGAGCAGTTCTTC

j_gene: TRBJ2-1
len: 13
d_gene: TRBD1
abundance: once
v_gene: TRBV11-3
CDR3aa: CASSRDRGNEQFF
CDR3nt: TGTGCCAGCAGCCGGGACAGGGGCAATGAGCAGTTCTTC

j_gene: TRBJ2-3
len: 14
d_gene: TRBD2
abundance: .
v_gene: TRBV7-2
CDR3aa: CASRNTRGADTQYF
CDR3nt: TGTGCCAGCAGAAATACGCGGGGGGCGGATACGCAGTATTTT

j_gene: TRBJ1-6
len: 15
d_gene: .
abundance: .
v_gene: TRBV6-5
CDR3aa: CASGGLGHINSPLHF
CDR3nt: TGTGCCAGCGGGGGTCTGGGACATATTAATTCACCCCTCCACTTT

j_gene: TRBJ2-3
len: 11
d_gene: .
abundance: .
v_gene: TRBV6-9
CDR3aa: CASSPPDTQYF
CDR3nt: TGTGCCAGCAGCCCCCCAGATACGCAGTATTTT

j_gene: TRBJ2-7
len: 11
d_gene: .
abundance: .
v_gene: TRBV6-5
CDR3aa: CASHSSYEQYF
CDR3nt: TGTGCCAGTCATAGCTCCTACGAGCAGTACTTC

j_gene: TRBJ2-3
len: 11
d_gene: .
abundance: .
v_gene: TRBV5-1
CDR3aa: CASSLVDTQYF
CDR3nt: TGCGCCAGCAGCTTGGTAGATACGCAGTATTTT

j_gene: TRBJ1-2
len: 11
d_gene: .
abundance: .
v_gene: TRBV20-1
CDR3aa: CSATGDYGYTF
CDR3nt: TGCAGTGCTACAGGGGACTATGGCTACACCTTC

j_gene: TRBJ1-1
len: 11
d_gene: .
abundance: .
v_gene: TRBV20-1
CDR3aa: CSASRNTEAFF
CDR3nt: TGCAGTGCTAGCAGGAACACTGAAGCTTTCTTT

j_gene: TRBJ2-7
len: 16
d_gene: TRBD2
abundance: .
v_gene: TRBV7-2
CDR3aa: CASRAAGGGLSYEQYF
CDR3nt: TGTGCCAGCAGGGCAGCTGGCGGGGGGCTTTCCTACGAGCAGTACTTC

j_gene: TRBJ2-2
len: 14
d_gene: .
abundance: .
v_gene: TRBV11-3
CDR3aa: CASSLAFLTGELFF
CDR3nt: TGTGCCAGCAGCTTAGCCTTTCTCACCGGGGAGCTGTTTTTT

j_gene: TRBJ2-3
len: 14
d_gene: .
abundance: .
v_gene: TRBV5-4
CDR3aa: CASSFPTSGDTQYF
CDR3nt: TGTGCCAGCAGCTTCCCGACTTCGGGCGATACGCAGTATTTT

j_gene: TRBJ2-7
len: 18
d_gene: .
abundance: once
v_gene: TRBV11-3
CDR3aa: CASSLDISSWGAGYEQYF
CDR3nt: TGTGCCAGCAGCTTAGATATTTCCAGTTGGGGGGCGGGGTACGAGCAGTACTTC

j_gene: TRBJ1-2
len: 14
d_gene: .
abundance: .
v_gene: TRBV7-2
CDR3aa: CASSPSTANYGYTF
CDR3nt: TGTGCCAGCAGTCCATCGACGGCTAACTATGGCTACACCTTC

j_gene: TRBJ1-1
len: 13
d_gene: TRBD1
abundance: .
v_gene: TRBV6-6
CDR3aa: CASSYRGWSEAFF
CDR3nt: TGTGCCAGCAGCTACAGGGGCTGGAGTGAAGCTTTCTTT

j_gene: TRBJ2-1
len: 16
d_gene: .
abundance: .
v_gene: TRBV11-2
CDR3aa: CASSWISWGGFNEQFF
CDR3nt: TGTGCCAGCAGCTGGATCTCTTGGGGGGGCTTCAATGAGCAGTTCTTC

j_gene: TRBJ1-2
len: 14
d_gene: .
abundance: .
v_gene: TRBV5-6
CDR3aa: CASSLGGQGYGYTF
CDR3nt: TGTGCCAGCAGCTTGGGGGGTCAGGGCTATGGCTACACCTTC

j_gene: TRBJ2-7
len: 15
d_gene: TRBD2
abundance: .
v_gene: TRBV10-3
CDR3aa: CAISERTSYSYEQYF
CDR3nt: TGTGCCATCAGTGAGAGGACTAGCTACTCCTACGAGCAGTACTTC

j_gene: TRBJ1-3
len: 16
d_gene: TRBD1
abundance: .
v_gene: TRBV5-4
CDR3aa: CASSLYRGVKGNTIYF
CDR3nt: TGTGCCAGCAGCTTATACAGGGGGGTGAAAGGAAACACCATATATTTT

j_gene: TRBJ1-3
len: 14
d_gene: TRBD1
abundance: .
v_gene: TRBV6-6
CDR3aa: CASSPTGTGNTIYF
CDR3nt: TGTGCCAGCAGTCCGACAGGGACAGGAAACACCATATATTTT

j_gene: TRBJ2-1
len: 14
d_gene: TRBD1
abundance: .
v_gene: TRBV5-1
CDR3aa: CASSFRGPGDEQFF
CDR3nt: TGCGCCAGCAGCTTCAGGGGGCCAGGGGATGAGCAGTTCTTC

j_gene: TRBJ1-5
len: 14
d_gene: TRBD1
abundance: .
v_gene: TRBV28
CDR3aa: CASSTRQGLQPQHF
CDR3nt: TGTGCCAGCAGTACAAGACAGGGACTTCAGCCCCAGCATTTT

j_gene: TRBJ2-7
len: 16
d_gene: .
abundance: once
v_gene: TRBV30
CDR3aa: CAWSGGLRGGSYEQYF
CDR3nt: TGTGCCTGGAGTGGGGGGCTCAGGGGCGGCTCCTACGAGCAGTACTTC

j_gene: TRBJ2-7
len: 15
d_gene: .
abundance: .
v_gene: TRBV9
CDR3aa: CASSPPGAKYLEQYF
CDR3nt: TGTGCCAGCAGCCCCCCGGGGGCTAAATACCTGGAGCAGTACTTC

j_gene: TRBJ2-2
len: 12
d_gene: .
abundance: .
v_gene: TRBV6-5
CDR3aa: CASSLWGRELFF
CDR3nt: TGTGCCAGCAGTTTATGGGGGAGGGAGCTGTTTTTT

j_gene: TRBJ2-7
len: 14
d_gene: .
abundance: .
v_gene: TRBV2
CDR3aa: CASSEANRDDEQYF
CDR3nt: TGTGCCAGCAGTGAAGCGAACCGAGACGACGAGCAGTACTTC